The 11 T cell receptor beta chains given below trace back to one sample, sequenced in a study of spatial heterogeneity in lung cancer. TCRdb re-derived calls from the 5' RACE reads in MiXCR, one entry per CDR3 protein. The repertoire has approximately 12,000 distinct CDR3 sequences, 6.2% of them found once; the top ten carry approximately 10%. Time point denoted: sample taken at primary tumor resection. Researchers sequenced whole RNA taken from tumor, nontumor lung or frozen PBMC without sorting. The source was normal lung tissue next to the tumor, collected at surgery. Every receptor here comes from a male donor with early-stage non-small cell lung cancer.

The rearrangement uses TRBV12-3 or TRBV12-4 and TRBJ2-5; D is unresolved. Trimming took 3 bases from V and 5 from J, leaving 19 bases between them. CDR3 length: 16 amino acids. CDR3 residues: CASSFDGSARLETQYF. CDR3 DNA: TGTGCCAGCAGTTTTGATGGCAGTGCTCGACTTGAGACCCAGTACTTC.

The chain combines TRBV12-3 or TRBV12-4 with TRBJ2-4, with no clear D. The V gene lost 2 bases and the J gene lost 9 bases, with 11 bases spanning the gap. This CDR3 spans 13 amino acids. In DNA form, the CDR3 reads TGTGCCAGCAGTTTACAAGGGCCCGGCATTCAGTACTTC. This translates into CASSLQGPGIQYF.

Only a few counts were recorded for this clonotype. The chain combines TRBV28 with TRBJ1-5; no definite D call. This CDR3 has 14 residues. From germline, CDR1 is MDHEN and CDR2 SYDVKM. V gave up 7 bases and J gave up 0 bases, with 10 bases separating them. This chain's CDR3 is CASNLLLSNQPQHF. CDR3 DNA sequence: TGTGCCAGCAACCTACTCCTTAGCAATCAGCCCCAGCATTTT.

This clonotype occurred many times. Here the CDR3 reads CASSGWGTVNTEAFF. DNA for the CDR3: TGTGCCAGCAGTGGGTGGGGGACAGTGAACACTGAAGCTTTCTTT. The rearrangement joins TRBV6-1 to TRBJ1-1, with 7 positions matching TRBD1. The germline V gene has CDR1 MNHNS and CDR2 SASEGT. The CDR3 extends over 15 amino acids. The V segment lost 4 bases and the J segment 0 bases; nucleotides outside the gene matches: 5.

This clonotype was counted many times. V gene TRBV6-4 combines with J gene TRBJ2-7; 10 bases are a match to TRBD1. Germline V gene sequence: CDR1 MRHNA, CDR2 SNTAGT. The ends lost 8 bases at V and 0 bases at J; junction bases unmatched: 7. This CDR3 has 15 residues. The CDR3 loop reads CASPRGQGLSYEQYF. In nucleotides, the CDR3 is TGTGCCAGCCCCCGGGGACAGGGGCTCTCCTACGAGCAGTACTTC.

This clonotype was seen ten or more times. The V and J genes are TRBV7-9 and TRBJ2-4; D is undetermined. The ends were cut back, 5 bases at V and 3 bases at J, with 11 bases in the middle. CDR1 SEHNR and CDR2 FQNEAQ come from the germline V gene (reference sequence). The length of the CDR3 is 14 residues. The CDR3, as DNA: TGTGCCAGCAGCGCCGACTCCCTCAAAAACATTCAGTACTTC. It specifies CASSADSLKNIQYF.

Relative to its sample, this clonotype is medium-sized. This rearrangement joins TRBV4-3 to TRBJ2-3, with TRBD2 identical over 9 bases. Germline lookup yields CDR1 LGHNA and CDR2 YSLEER. The length of the CDR3 is 17 residues. V gave up 3 bases and J gave up 0 bases; unmatched junction bases: 7. As DNA, the CDR3 is TGCGCCAGCAGCCAGATAGCTAGCGGGGCTAGCACAGATACGCAGTATTTT. Translated, it gives CASSQIASGASTDTQYF.

This clonotype has a handful of counts. This sequence joins TRBV5-1 and TRBJ2-1; 8 bases fit TRBD1. From germline, CDR1 is SGHRS and CDR2 YFSETQ. V dropped 3 bases and J dropped 8; count of bases not matched to a gene: 7. The CDR3 covers 14 residues. CDR3 amino acids: CASSSTTGEDEQFF. CDR3 DNA: TGCGCCAGCAGCTCTACGACAGGGGAAGATGAGCAGTTCTTC.

This clonotype was seen repeatedly, ten times or more. The chain couples TRBV7-3 to TRBJ1-2, with 7 bases aligning to TRBD1. CDR1 is SGHTA, CDR2 FQGTGA, per germline. CDR3 size: 13 residues. V lost 5 bases, J lost 4 bases, and 4 bases stayed unmatched. The CDR3: CASSRGQSYGYTF. The CDR3 nucleotides read TGTGCCAGCAGCCGGGGACAGAGCTATGGCTACACCTTC.

This clonotype has ten or more counts. The chain is built from TRBV5-1 and TRBJ1-4; D unclear. The germline V gene encodes CDR1 SGHRS and CDR2 YFSETQ. The CDR3 loop spans 16 amino acids. With 0 bases removed from V and 2 bases from J, the gap between germline ends came to 11 bases. CDR3 nucleotides: TGCGCCAGCAGCTTGGCCGGCACCCGCACTAATGAAAAACTGTTTTTT. This translates into CASSLAGTRTNEKLFF.

This clonotype was seen repeatedly, ten times or more. V gene TRBV19 combines with J gene TRBJ2-2, with D perhaps matching TRBD2 (6 bases). Germline loops: CDR1 LNHDA, CDR2 SQIVND (reference sequence). This CDR3 region has 15 residues. With 2 bases removed from V and 5 bases from J, the gap between germline ends came to 12 bases. The CDR3, as DNA: TGTGCCAGTAGTATATCGGAGGGGATGACCGGGGAGCTGTTTTTT. Amino acid sequence: CASSISEGMTGELFF.